A selection of T cell receptor beta chains follows, all from one sample in a study of response to subunit inactivated influenza vaccine. TCRdb re-analysed the RT-PCR reads in MiXCR, keeping a single row per CDR3 protein. The sample consists of 590,000 or so distinct CDR3 sequences, about 14% of them appearing once. Source: PBMCs from blood, taken about 14 days before vaccination. These receptor sequences come from a middle-aged man who received an inactivated influenza vaccine. Both conserved end residues are part of each CDR3. The D gene is left open where the match is weak. The size entry is marked missing in some rows and otherwise reads once, few, many or a size class.

few,TRBV4-1,TRBD2,16,TRBJ2-3,CASSQPSGRAADTQYF,TGCGCCAGCAGCCAACCTAGCGGGAGGGCCGCAGATACGCAGTATTTT
many,TRBV7-9,-,12,TRBJ1-6,CASSGRNSPLHF,TGTGCCAGCAGCGGGCGTAATTCACCCCTCCACTTT
-,TRBV4-3,-,13,TRBJ2-7,CASSQNLNYEQYF,TGCGCCAGCAGCCAAAACCTCAACTACGAGCAGTACTTC
few,TRBV4-2,TRBD2,16,TRBJ2-7,CASSQGGGGGFYEQYF,TGTGCCAGCAGCCAAGGGGGCGGGGGTGGATTCTACGAGCAGTACTTC
-,TRBV4-2,-,15,TRBJ2-5,CASSHNEGVGETQYF,TGTGCCAGCAGCCATAATGAAGGGGTTGGGGAGACCCAGTACTTC
few,TRBV7-9,-,16,TRBJ2-7,CASSSPRGRSSYEQYF,TGTGCCAGCAGCTCCCCAAGGGGCAGGAGCTCCTACGAGCAGTACTTC
-,TRBV28,TRBD2,15,TRBJ2-1,CASSSGGRAYNEQFF,TGTGCCAGCAGTTCGGGGGGGCGCGCCTACAATGAGCAGTTCTTC
few,TRBV18,-,15,TRBJ1-1,CASSNTGRFDTEAFF,TGTGCCAGCTCAAACACGGGAAGGTTCGACACTGAAGCTTTCTTT
-,TRBV9,-,17,TRBJ2-3,CASSASWGLRGTDTQYF,TGTGCCAGCAGCGCCAGCTGGGGACTCCGCGGTACAGATACGCAGTATTTT
-,TRBV28,-,11,TRBJ1-2,CASSSFYGYTF,TGTGCCAGCAGTTCTTTCTATGGCTACACCTTC
-,TRBV7-7,TRBD2,17,TRBJ2-7,CASSPLSGWWGPNEQYF,TGTGCTAGCAGCCCCCTTAGCGGGTGGTGGGGCCCAAACGAGCAGTACTTC
-,TRBV5-1,-,14,TRBJ1-2,CASSLRQPNYGYTF,TGCGCCAGCAGCTTGAGGCAGCCTAACTATGGCTACACCTTC
-,TRBV7-2,-,15,TRBJ2-7,CASSLYGLTSYEQYF,TGTGCCAGCAGCTTATATGGGCTAACCTCCTACGAGCAGTACTTC
few,TRBV2,-,16,TRBJ2-2,CASSDLLQVNTGELFF,TGTGCCAGCAGTGACCTATTACAGGTGAACACCGGGGAGCTGTTTTTT
few,TRBV7-7,-,12,TRBJ2-1,CASRGPNNEQFF,TGTGCCAGCAGAGGACCTAACAATGAGCAGTTCTTC
-,TRBV4-3,-,14,TRBJ2-3,CASSQDFRTDTEYF,TGCGCCAGCAGCCAAGATTTCCGGACAGATACGGAGTATTTT
few,TRBV28,TRBD1,13,TRBJ2-5,CASSPSKGGEEYF,TGTGCCAGCAGTCCGTCCAAAGGGGGCGAGGAGTACTTC
-,TRBV20-1,TRBD1,13,TRBJ1-6,CSAVPGQLAPLHF,TGCAGTGCTGTCCCGGGACAGCTAGCACCCCTCCACTTT
many,TRBV6-5,TRBD1,15,TRBJ2-2,CASSYSDRFTGELFF,TGTGCCAGCAGTTACTCGGACAGGTTCACCGGGGAGCTGTTTTTT
-,TRBV4-3,-,16,TRBJ2-4,CASSQTATGSQNIQYF,TGCGCCAGCAGCCAAACTGCCACAGGGAGCCAAAACATTCAGTACTTC
-,TRBV5-6,-,15,TRBJ2-5,CASSFLGQSQETQYF,TGTGCCAGCAGCTTCCTAGGACAGTCTCAAGAGACCCAGTACTTC
few,TRBV20-1,TRBD1,14,TRBJ2-3,CSATPGQGSDTQYF,TGCAGTGCTACCCCGGGACAGGGGTCAGATACGCAGTATTTT
-,TRBV20-1,TRBD2,12,TRBJ2-5,CGGLALIGTQYF,TGCGGGGGACTAGCGCTTATCGGGACCCAGTACTTC
-,TRBV4-2,-,15,TRBJ2-7,CASRPTLGRDYEQYF,TGTGCCAGCAGGCCAACATTAGGACGGGACTACGAGCAGTACTTC
few,TRBV6-1,TRBD2,14,TRBJ2-7,CASSARGEEFEQYF,TGTGCCAGCAGCGCCCGGGGGGAAGAATTCGAGCAGTACTTC
few,TRBV3-1,-,14,TRBJ1-2,CASSHSDAVYGYTF,TGTGCCAGCAGCCACTCCGACGCCGTCTATGGCTACACCTTC
few,TRBV7-9,-,15,TRBJ1-1,CASRSPDTLNTEAFF,TGTGCCAGCAGGTCCCCCGACACCTTGAACACTGAAGCTTTCTTT
-,TRBV12-3/TRBV12-4,-,15,TRBJ2-7,CASSLGLAYSYEQYF,TGTGCCAGCAGTTTAGGGCTAGCGTATTCCTACGAGCAGTACTTC
-,TRBV12-3/TRBV12-4,-,15,TRBJ2-3,CASSLTSRSTDTQYF,TGTGCCAGCAGTTTAACGAGTCGTAGCACAGATACGCAGTATTTT
-,TRBV4-1,-,15,TRBJ1-4,CASSQELPGREKLFF,TGCGCCAGCAGCCAAGAACTTCCGGGCCGTGAAAAACTGTTTTTT
-,TRBV4-1,-,14,TRBJ2-2,CASSQGRNTGELSF,TGCGCCAGCAGCCAAGGGAGGAACACCGGGGAGCTGTCTTTT
-,TRBV10-1,TRBD1,12,TRBJ1-2,CASARDSYGYTF,TGCGCCAGCGCCCGGGACAGCTATGGCTACACCTTC
few,TRBV29-1,TRBD2,14,TRBJ2-7,CSVGVSGRDYEQYF,TGCAGCGTTGGGGTTAGCGGGAGGGACTACGAGCAGTACTTC
many,TRBV7-2,-,14,TRBJ2-5,CASSIGQNQETQYF,TGTGCCAGCAGTATCGGTCAGAACCAAGAGACCCAGTACTTC
-,TRBV12-3/TRBV12-4,TRBD1,15,TRBJ1-4,CASSHTGGANEKLFF,TGTGCCAGCAGTCATACAGGGGGCGCAAATGAAAAACTGTTTTTT
few,TRBV5-1,-,13,TRBJ2-4,CASSSGDVNIQYF,TGCGCCAGCAGCTCGGGCGACGTAAACATTCAGTACTTC
few,TRBV6-5,TRBD2,18,TRBJ2-1,CASSYSGSGGFKNNEQFF,TGTGCCAGCAGTTACTCGGGTAGCGGGGGTTTCAAGAACAATGAGCAGTTCTTC
-,TRBV4-1,TRBD1,14,TRBJ2-7,CASSHPGTGAEQYF,TGCGCCAGCAGCCATCCCGGGACAGGGGCCGAGCAGTACTTC
-,TRBV28,TRBD2,18,TRBJ2-3,CASSNRLAGGPERHTQYF,TGTGCCAGCAGCAATCGACTAGCGGGAGGACCCGAGCGACATACGCAGTATTTT
-,TRBV4-3,-,18,TRBJ2-3,CASSQRVKGGGGTDTQYF,TGCGCCAGCAGCCAAAGGGTCAAGGGGGGAGGTGGAACAGATACGCAGTATTTT
-,TRBV7-2,TRBD1,14,TRBJ2-1,CASSFNDRDNEQFF,TGTGCCAGCAGCTTTAATGACAGGGACAATGAGCAGTTCTTC
many,TRBV10-3,TRBD2,14,TRBJ2-2,CAISELAGTGELFF,TGTGCCATCAGTGAACTAGCGGGCACCGGGGAGCTGTTTTTT